This T cell receptor beta chain was observed in a study of blood T cell repertoires in COVID-19. Study at large: Spain, Italy and the United States supplied samples that represented acute and convalescent COVID-19. T cells, B-cell-depleted T cells, or PBMCs provided the cDNA or gDNA that served as material.

Profiling relied on immunoSEQ multiplex PCR, and the TCRdb table lists in-frame clones only, not all of them. The sample has roughly 180,000 clones; more than 70% are singletons. CDR1 SNHLY and CDR2 FYNNEI come from the germline V gene. This CDR3 has 17 amino acids. Trimming at V came to 7 bases and at J to 6 bases, leaving 14 bases not matched to a gene. The sequence came from a woman between 55 and 75 years old with acute or convalescent COVID-19. The V call is TRBV2, the J call TRBJ2-1; 11 bases line up with TRBD2. Source material: peripheral blood. DNA of the CDR3: TGTGCCAGCAAAGCGCTAGCGGGAGGAGCAGGTGTCAATGAGCAGTTCTTC. It encodes CASKALAGGAGVNEQFF.